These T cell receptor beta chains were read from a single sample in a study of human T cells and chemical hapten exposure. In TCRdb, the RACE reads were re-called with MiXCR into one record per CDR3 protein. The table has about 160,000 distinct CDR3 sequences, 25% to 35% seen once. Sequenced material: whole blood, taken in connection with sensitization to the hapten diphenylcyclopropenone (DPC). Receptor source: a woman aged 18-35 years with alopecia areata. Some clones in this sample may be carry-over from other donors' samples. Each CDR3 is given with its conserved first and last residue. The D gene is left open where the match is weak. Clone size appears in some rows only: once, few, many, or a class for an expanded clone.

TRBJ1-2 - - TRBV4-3 CASSHMNSRQRNGYTF TGCGCCAGCAGCCACATGAACTCCCGACAGCGTAATGGCTACACCTTC
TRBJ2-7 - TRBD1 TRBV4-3 CASSQGDSQYEQYF TGCGCCAGCAGCCAAGGGGACAGCCAATACGAGCAGTACTTC
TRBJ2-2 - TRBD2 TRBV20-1 CSASGAGGVPGELFF TGCAGTGCTAGTGGCGCGGGAGGAGTCCCCGGGGAGCTGTTTTTT
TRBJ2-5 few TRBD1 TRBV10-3 CAISEGTGDEETQYF TGTGCCATCAGTGAGGGGACAGGGGATGAAGAGACCCAGTACTTC
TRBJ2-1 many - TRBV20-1 CSAPGAGMAEQFF TGCAGTGCCCCTGGGGCAGGGATGGCTGAGCAGTTCTTC
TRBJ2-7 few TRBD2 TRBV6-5 CASSPESGGAPYEQYF TGTGCCAGCAGTCCTGAAAGCGGGGGGGCCCCCTACGAGCAGTACTTC
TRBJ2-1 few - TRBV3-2 CASSHADRGRGRKFF TGTGCCAGCAGCCACGCGGACAGGGGGCGCGGTAGAAAGTTCTTC
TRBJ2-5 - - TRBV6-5 CASSPTDGPIEETQYF TGTGCCAGCAGCCCCACCGATGGTCCCATCGAAGAGACCCAGTACTTC
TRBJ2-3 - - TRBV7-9 CASRQRAATGTDTQYF TGTGCCAGCAGACAAAGAGCGGCTACGGGCACAGATACGCAGTATTTT
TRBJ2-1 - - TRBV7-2 CATEFRSYNEQFF TGTGCCACAGAGTTTCGCTCCTACAATGAGCAGTTCTTC
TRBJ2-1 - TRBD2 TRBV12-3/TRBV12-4 CASSFLTSGPDEQFF TGTGCCAGCAGTTTTCTTACTAGCGGGCCGGATGAGCAGTTCTTC
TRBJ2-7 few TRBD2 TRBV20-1 CSAEVYPGARGGEQYF TGCAGTGCGGAAGTTTATCCGGGGGCTCGGGGGGGCGAGCAGTACTTC
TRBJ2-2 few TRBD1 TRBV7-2 CASSSDRVRTGELFF TGTGCCAGCAGCTCCGACAGGGTTCGCACCGGGGAGCTGTTTTTT
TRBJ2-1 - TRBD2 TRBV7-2 CASSLGGLGYEQFF TGTGCCAGCAGCCTAGGCGGACTAGGCTATGAGCAGTTCTTC
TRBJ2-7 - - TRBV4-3 CASSQVRGYEQYF TGCGCCAGCAGCCAAGTTCGCGGGTACGAGCAGTACTTC